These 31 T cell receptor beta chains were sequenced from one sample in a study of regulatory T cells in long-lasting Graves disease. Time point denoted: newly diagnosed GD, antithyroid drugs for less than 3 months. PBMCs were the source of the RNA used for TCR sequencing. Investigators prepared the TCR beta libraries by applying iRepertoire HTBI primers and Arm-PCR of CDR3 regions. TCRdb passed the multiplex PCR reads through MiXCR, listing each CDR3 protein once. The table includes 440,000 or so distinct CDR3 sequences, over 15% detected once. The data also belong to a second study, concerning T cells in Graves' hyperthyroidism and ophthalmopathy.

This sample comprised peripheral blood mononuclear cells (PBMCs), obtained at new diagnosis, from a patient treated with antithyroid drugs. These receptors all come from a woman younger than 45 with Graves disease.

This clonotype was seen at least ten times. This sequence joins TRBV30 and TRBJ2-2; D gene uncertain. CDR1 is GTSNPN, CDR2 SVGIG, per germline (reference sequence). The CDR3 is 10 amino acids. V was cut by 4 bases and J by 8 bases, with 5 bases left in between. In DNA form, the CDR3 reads TGTGCCTGGAAACTGGGGGAGCTGTTTTTT. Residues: CAWKLGELFF.

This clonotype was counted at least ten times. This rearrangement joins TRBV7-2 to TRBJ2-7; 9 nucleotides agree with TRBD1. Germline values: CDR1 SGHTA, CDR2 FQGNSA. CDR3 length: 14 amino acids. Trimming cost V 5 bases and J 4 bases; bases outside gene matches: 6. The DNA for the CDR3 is TGTGCCAGCAGCCCCGACAGGGGGTTTTACGAGCAGTACTTC. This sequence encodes CASSPDRGFYEQYF.

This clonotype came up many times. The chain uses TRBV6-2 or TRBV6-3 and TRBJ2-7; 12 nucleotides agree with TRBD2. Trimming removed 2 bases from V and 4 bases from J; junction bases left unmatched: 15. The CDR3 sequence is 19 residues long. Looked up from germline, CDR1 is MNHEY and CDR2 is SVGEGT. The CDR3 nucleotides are TGTGCCAGCAGTTACGGGACACGGATGACTAGCGGGAGACGTTACGAGCAGTACTTC. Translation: CASSYGTRMTSGRRYEQYF.

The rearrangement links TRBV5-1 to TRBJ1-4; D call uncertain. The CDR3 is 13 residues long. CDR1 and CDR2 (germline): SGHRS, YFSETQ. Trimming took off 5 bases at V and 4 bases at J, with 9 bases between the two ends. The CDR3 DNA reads TGCGCCAGCAGGCTACGACTTAATGAAAAACTGTTTTTT. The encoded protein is CASRLRLNEKLFF.

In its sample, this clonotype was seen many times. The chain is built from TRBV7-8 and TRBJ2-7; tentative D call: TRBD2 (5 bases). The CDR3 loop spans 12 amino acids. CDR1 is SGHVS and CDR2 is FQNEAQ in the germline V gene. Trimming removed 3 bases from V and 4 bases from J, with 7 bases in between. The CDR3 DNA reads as TGTGCCAGCAGCTTGGACTTTTACGAGCAGTACTTC. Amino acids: CASSLDFYEQYF.

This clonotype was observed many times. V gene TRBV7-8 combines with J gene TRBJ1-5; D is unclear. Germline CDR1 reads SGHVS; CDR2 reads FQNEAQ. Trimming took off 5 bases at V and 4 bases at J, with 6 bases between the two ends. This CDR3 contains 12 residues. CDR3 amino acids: CASSPRNQPQHF. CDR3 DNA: TGTGCCAGCAGCCCTCGTAATCAGCCCCAGCATTTT. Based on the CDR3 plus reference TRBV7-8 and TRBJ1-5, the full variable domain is GAGVSQSPRYKVAKRGQDVALRCDPISGHVSLFWYQQALGQGPEFLTYFQNEAQLDKSGLPSDRFFAERPEGSVSTLKIQRTQQEDSAVYLCASSPRNQPQHFGDGTRLSIL.

CDR3 residues: CASSDRGAGETQYF. CDR3 nucleotide sequence: TGTGCCAGCAGTGACAGGGGGGCGGGAGAGACCCAGTACTTC. The V gene is TRBV25-1, the J gene TRBJ2-5; tentatively, D is TRBD1 (7 bases). CDR1 is MGHDK and CDR2 is SYGVNS in the germline V gene. V gave up 3 bases and J gave up 4 bases, with 12 bases separating them. The CDR3 extends over 14 amino acids.

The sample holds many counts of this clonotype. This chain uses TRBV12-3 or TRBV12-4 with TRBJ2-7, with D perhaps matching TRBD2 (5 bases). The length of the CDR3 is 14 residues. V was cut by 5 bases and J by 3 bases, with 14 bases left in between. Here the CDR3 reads CASSPMGEDYEQYF. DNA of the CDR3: TGTGCCAGCAGTCCTATGGGAGAAGACTACGAGCAGTACTTC.

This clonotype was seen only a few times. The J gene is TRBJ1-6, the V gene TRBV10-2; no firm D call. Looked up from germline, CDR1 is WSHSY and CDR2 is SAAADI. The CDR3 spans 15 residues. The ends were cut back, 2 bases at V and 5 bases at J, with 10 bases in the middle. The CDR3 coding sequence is TGCGCCAGCAGTGAGCCGGTACGGAATAATTCACCCCTCCACTTT. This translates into CASSEPVRNNSPLHF.

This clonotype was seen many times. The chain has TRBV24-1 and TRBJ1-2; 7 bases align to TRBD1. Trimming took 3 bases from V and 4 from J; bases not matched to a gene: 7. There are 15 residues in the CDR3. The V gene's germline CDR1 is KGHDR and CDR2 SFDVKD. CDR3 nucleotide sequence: TGTGCCACCAGTGATAGAACAGGGGACGGCTATGGCTACACCTTC. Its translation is CATSDRTGDGYGYTF.

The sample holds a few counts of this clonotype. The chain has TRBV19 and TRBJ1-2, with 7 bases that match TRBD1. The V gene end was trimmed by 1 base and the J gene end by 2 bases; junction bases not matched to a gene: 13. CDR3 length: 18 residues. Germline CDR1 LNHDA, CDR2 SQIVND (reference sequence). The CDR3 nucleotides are TGTGCCAGTAGTATAGTCAACCCCCCCCAACAGGGGAACTATGGCTACACCTTC. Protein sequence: CASSIVNPPQQGNYGYTF.

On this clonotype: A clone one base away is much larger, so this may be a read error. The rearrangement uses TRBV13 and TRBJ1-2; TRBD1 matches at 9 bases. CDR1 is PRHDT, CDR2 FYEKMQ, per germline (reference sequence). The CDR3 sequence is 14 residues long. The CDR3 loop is CASSQDRGNYGSTF. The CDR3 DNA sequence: TGTGCCAGCAGCCAGGACAGGGGCAACTATGGCTCCACCTTC.

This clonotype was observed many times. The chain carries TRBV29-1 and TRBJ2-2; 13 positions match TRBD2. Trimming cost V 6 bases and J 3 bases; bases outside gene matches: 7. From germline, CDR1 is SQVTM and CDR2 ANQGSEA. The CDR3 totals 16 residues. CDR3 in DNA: TGCAGCGTGCGGACTAGCGGGAGTAGGGACACCGGGGAGCTGTTTTTT. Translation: CSVRTSGSRDTGELFF.

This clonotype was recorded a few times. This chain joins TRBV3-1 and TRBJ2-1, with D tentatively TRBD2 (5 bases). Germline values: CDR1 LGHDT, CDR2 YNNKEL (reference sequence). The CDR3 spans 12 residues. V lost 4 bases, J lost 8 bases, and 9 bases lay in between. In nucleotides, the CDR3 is TGTGCCAGCAGCCGAGGGCCCGATGAGCAGTTCTTC. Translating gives CASSRGPDEQFF.

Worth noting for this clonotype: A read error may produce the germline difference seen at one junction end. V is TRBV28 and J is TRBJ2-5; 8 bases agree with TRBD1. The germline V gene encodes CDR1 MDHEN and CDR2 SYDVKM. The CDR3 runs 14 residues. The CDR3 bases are TGTGCCAGCGGTTTTCAGGGGGCCAGGGAGACCCAGTACTTC. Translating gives CASGFQGARETQYF.

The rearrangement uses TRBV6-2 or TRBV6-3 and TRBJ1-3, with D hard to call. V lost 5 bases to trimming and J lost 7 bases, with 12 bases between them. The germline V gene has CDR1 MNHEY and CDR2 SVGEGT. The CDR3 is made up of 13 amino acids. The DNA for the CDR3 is TGTGCCAGCAGTGAACACAGCGGGAACACCATATATTTT. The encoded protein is CASSEHSGNTIYF.

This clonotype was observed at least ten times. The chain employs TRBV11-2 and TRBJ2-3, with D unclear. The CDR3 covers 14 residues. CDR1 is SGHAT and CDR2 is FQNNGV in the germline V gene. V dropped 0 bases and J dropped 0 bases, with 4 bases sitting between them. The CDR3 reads CASSLDQSTDTQYF. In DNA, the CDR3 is TGTGCCAGCAGCTTAGATCAGAGCACAGATACGCAGTATTTT.

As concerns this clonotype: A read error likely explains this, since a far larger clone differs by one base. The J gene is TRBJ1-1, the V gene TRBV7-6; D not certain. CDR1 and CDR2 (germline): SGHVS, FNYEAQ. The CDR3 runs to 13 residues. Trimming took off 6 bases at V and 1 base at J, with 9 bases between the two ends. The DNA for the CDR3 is TGTGCCAGCAGATTCGGACCGAACACTGAAGCTTTCTTT. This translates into CASRFGPNTEAFF. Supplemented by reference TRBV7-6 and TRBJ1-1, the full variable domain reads GAGVSQSPRYKVTKRGQDVALRCDPISGHVSLYWYRQALGQGPEFLTYFNYEAQQDKSGLPNDRFSAERPEGSISTLTIQRTEQRDSAMYRCASRFGPNTEAFFGQGTRLTVV.

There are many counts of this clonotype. The CDR3 DNA follows: TGTGCCAGCAGCCCTTGGGGACAGGGGATTGGTGAGCAGTTCTTC. Translated: CASSPWGQGIGEQFF. This chain connects TRBV6-2 or TRBV6-3 to TRBJ2-1, with TRBD1 identical over 10 bases. V dropped 6 bases and J dropped 9; count of bases not matched to a gene: 11. The CDR3 length is 15 residues. Germline loops: CDR1 MNHEY, CDR2 SVGEGT.

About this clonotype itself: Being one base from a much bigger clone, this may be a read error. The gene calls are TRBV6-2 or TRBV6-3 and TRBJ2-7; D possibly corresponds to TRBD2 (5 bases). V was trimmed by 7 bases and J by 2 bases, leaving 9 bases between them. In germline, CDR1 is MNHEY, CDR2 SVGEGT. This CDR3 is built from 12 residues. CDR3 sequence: CASIRGPYEQYF. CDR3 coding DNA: TGTGCCAGCATTCGGGGTCCCTACGAGCAGTACTTC.

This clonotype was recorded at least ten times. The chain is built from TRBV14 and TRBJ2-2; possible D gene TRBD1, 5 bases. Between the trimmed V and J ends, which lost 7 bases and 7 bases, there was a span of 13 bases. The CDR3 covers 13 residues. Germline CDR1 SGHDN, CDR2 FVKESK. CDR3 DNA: TGTGCCAGCAATAGGGGTTACGGCGGGGAGCTGTTTTTT. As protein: CASNRGYGGELFF.

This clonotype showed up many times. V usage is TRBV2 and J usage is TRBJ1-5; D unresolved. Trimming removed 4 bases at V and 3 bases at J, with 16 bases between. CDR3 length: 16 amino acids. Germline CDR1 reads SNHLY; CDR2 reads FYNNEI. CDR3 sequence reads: CASSVMSGSNNQPQHF. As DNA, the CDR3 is TGTGCCAGCAGTGTGATGTCGGGAAGCAACAATCAGCCCCAGCATTTT.

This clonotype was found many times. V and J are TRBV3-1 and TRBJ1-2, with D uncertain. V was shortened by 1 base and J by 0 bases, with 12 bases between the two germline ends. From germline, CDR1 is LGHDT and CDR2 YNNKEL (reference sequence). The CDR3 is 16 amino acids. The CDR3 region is CASSQGVAPPNYGYTF. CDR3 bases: TGTGCCAGCAGCCAAGGCGTTGCACCGCCTAACTATGGCTACACCTTC.

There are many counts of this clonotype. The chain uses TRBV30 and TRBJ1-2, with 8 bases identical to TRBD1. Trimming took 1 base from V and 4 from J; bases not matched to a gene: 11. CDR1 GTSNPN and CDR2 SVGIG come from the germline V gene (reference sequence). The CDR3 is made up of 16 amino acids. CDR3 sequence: CAWSAPRTGLSYGYTF. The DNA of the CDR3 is TGTGCCTGGAGTGCCCCTAGGACAGGGTTAAGCTATGGCTACACCTTC.

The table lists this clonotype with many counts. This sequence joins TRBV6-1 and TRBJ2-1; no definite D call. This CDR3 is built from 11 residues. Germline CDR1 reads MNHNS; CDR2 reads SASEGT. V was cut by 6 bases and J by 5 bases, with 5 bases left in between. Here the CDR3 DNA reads TGTGCCAGCAGGGGCAACAATGAGCAGTTCTTC. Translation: CASRGNNEQFF.

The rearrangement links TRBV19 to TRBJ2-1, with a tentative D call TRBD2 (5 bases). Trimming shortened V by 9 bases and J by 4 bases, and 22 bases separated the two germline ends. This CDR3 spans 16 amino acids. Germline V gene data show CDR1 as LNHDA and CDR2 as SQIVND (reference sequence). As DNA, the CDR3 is TGTGCCAGCCGACTAAGGGCGGACGGACCTTACAATGAGCAGTTCTTC. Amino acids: CASRLRADGPYNEQFF.

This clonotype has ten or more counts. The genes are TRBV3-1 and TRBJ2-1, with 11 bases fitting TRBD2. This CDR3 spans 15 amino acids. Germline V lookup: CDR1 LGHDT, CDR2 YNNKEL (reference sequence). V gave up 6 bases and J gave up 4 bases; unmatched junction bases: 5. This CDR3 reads CASSPSGRWYNEQFF. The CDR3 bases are TGTGCCAGCAGTCCTAGCGGGAGGTGGTACAATGAGCAGTTCTTC.

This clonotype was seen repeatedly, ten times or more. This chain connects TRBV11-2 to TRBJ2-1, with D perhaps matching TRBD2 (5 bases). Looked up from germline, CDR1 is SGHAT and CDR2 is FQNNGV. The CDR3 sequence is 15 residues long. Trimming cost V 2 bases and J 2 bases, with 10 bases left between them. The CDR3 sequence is CASSLTLVPYNEQFF. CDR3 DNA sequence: TGTGCCAGCAGCTTAACACTAGTCCCCTACAATGAGCAGTTCTTC.

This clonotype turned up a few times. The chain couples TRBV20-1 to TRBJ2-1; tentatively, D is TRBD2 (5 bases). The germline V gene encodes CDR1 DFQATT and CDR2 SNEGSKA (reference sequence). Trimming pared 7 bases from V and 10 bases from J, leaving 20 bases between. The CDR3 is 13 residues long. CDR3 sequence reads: CSVPEDVLVEQFF. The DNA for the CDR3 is TGCAGTGTCCCGGAGGACGTCCTAGTCGAGCAGTTCTTC.

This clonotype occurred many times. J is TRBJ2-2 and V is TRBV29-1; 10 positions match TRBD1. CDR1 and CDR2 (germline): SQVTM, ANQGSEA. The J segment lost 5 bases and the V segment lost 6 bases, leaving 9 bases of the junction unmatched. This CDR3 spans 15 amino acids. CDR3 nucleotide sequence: TGCAGCGTGAACGGCAGGACAGGGGGTACCGGGGAGCTGTTTTTT. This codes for CSVNGRTGGTGELFF.

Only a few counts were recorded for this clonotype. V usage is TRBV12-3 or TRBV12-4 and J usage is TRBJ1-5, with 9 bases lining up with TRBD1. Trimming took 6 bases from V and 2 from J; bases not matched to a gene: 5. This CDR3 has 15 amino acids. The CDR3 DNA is TGTGCCAGCAGGAGTTGGACAGGGGGCAATCAGCCCCAGCATTTT. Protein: CASRSWTGGNQPQHF.